A single T cell receptor (beta chain) is shown here with its context. Its antigen is not known. TCRdb's table, derived via immunoSEQ multiplex PCR, lists solely in-frame clones and lacks some. The table lists 65,000 or so clones, approximately 86% of them singletons. These data come from a study of OX40 agonist ivuxolimab in advanced cancers. Study findings and constraints: At 0.1 to 3.0 mg/kg and by week 6, clonal expansion occurred in CD4+ and CD8+ blood T cells.

Germline V CDR1 and CDR2: SEHNR, FQNEAQ (reference sequence). The trim removed 3 bases at V and 5 bases at J, leaving 7 bases unmatched. The CDR3 totals 15 residues. Here the sequenced sample was CD4+ or CD8+ T cells sorted from blood, taken in a trial of the OX40 agonist ivuxolimab. The chain joins TRBV7-9 to TRBJ2-1; 7 bases are shared with TRBD2. The clonotype comes from an adult with an advanced solid tumor such as melanoma, head and neck, liver or kidney cancer. CDR3 DNA: TGTGCCAGCAGCTTTGGGGGAGGGATTCACAATGAGCAGTTCTTC. Translation gives CASSFGGGIHNEQFF.